These 20 T cell receptor beta chains were sequenced from one sample in a study of shared clonotypes between healthy human individuals. Only in-frame clones appear in the TCRdb table, and some are missing; sequencing was by immunoSEQ multiplex PCR. This table has about 590,000 clones, roughly 95% appearing once. CD45RO-negative CD8 cells positively selected for CCR7 made up the naive population, which excluded terminally differentiated effector memory CD45RA+ cells. Sequencing was carried out using naive CD8+ T cells sorted from blood. The source is a woman in her twenties or thirties in good health.

The chain joins TRBV10-3 to TRBJ2-5, with unresolved D. Per germline, CDR1 ENHRY and CDR2 SYGVKD. CDR3 length equals 13 residues. V lost 3 bases to trimming and J lost 1 base, with 6 bases between them. In nucleotides, the CDR3 is TGTGCCATCAGTGACATGGTCCAAGAGACCCAGTACTTC. This gives the protein CAISDMVQETQYF.

The V gene is TRBV19, the J gene TRBJ1-1; TRBD1 matches at 8 bases. V lost 7 bases, J lost 4 bases, and 8 bases stayed unmatched. Germline lookup yields CDR1 LNHDA and CDR2 SQIVND (reference sequence). The CDR3 consists of 14 residues. The CDR3 DNA reads as TGTGCCAGTACTTATAGGACAGGGATCACTGAAGCTTTCTTT. Protein product: CASTYRTGITEAFF.

The chain combines TRBV9 with TRBJ1-2, with 11 bases identical to TRBD1. Germline loops: CDR1 SGDLS, CDR2 YYNGEE. The V and J ends lost 3 bases and 5 bases, in that order; junction bases with no gene match: 9. This CDR3 is 16 amino acids long. The CDR3 coding sequence is TGTGCCAGCAGCGGGGTAGGACAGGGGGCTGGATATGGCTACACCTTC. It encodes CASSGVGQGAGYGYTF.

The chain is built from TRBV9 and TRBJ2-5; possible D gene TRBD1, 5 bases. This CDR3 is 15 amino acids long. CDR1 SGDLS and CDR2 YYNGEE come from the germline V gene. V dropped 0 bases and J dropped 5 bases, with 14 bases sitting between them. The CDR3: CASSVAGAGRETQYF. The CDR3 bases are TGTGCCAGCAGCGTAGCTGGGGCAGGAAGGGAGACCCAGTACTTC.

This rearrangement joins TRBV5-4 to TRBJ2-3, with D possibly being TRBD1 or TRBD2 (5 bases each). CDR3 size: 15 residues. Germline values: CDR1 SGHNT, CDR2 YYREEE (reference sequence). V was pared by 1 base and J by 6 bases, with 15 bases between. The CDR3 here is CASSLSWGNGDTQYF. CDR3 bases: TGTGCCAGCAGCTTGTCTTGGGGGAATGGGGATACGCAGTATTTT.

The chain uses TRBV2 and TRBJ2-2, with 9 bases identical to TRBD1. The CDR3 is 17 amino acids. Unmatched junction bases numbered 16, after V lost 7 bases and J lost 7 bases. Germline values: CDR1 SNHLY, CDR2 FYNNEI. CDR3 DNA: TGTGCCAGCACAAAAGCCACGACAGGGGGTCGACACGGGGAGCTGTTTTTT. Its translation: CASTKATTGGRHGELFF.

This clone was found once. The same CDR3 is also encoded by other DNA sequences in this sample. The chain recombines TRBV9 with TRBJ2-1; D uncertain. The V gene's germline CDR1 is SGDLS and CDR2 YYNGEE. This CDR3 comprises 11 residues. V lost 0 bases, J lost 10 bases, and 5 bases lay in between. The CDR3 sequence: CASSVDSEQFF. CDR3 sequence (DNA): TGTGCCAGCAGCGTAGATAGCGAGCAGTTCTTC.

The chain recombines TRBV28 with TRBJ1-1; D unclear. The V gene's germline CDR1 is MDHEN and CDR2 SYDVKM. Trimming removed 8 bases at V and 8 bases at J, with 15 bases between. The CDR3 consists of 12 residues. The CDR3 reads CASGTGFGEAFF. Here the CDR3 DNA reads TGTGCCAGCGGAACGGGCTTTGGGGAAGCTTTCTTT.

The chain carries TRBV27 and TRBJ2-7; tentative D call: TRBD2 (6 bases). Germline V gene lookup returns CDR1 MNHEY and CDR2 SMNVEV (reference sequence). The CDR3 runs 14 residues. Trimming cost V 2 bases and J 1 base, with 9 bases left between them. The CDR3 reads CASSLRLASYEQYF. DNA of the CDR3: TGTGCCAGCAGTTTACGCCTAGCGTCCTACGAGCAGTACTTC.

V gene TRBV21-1 combines with J gene TRBJ2-7; the D call in the table, TRBD2, was not verified against the DNA. TRBV21-1 is marked as a pseudogene. CDR3 length: 16 residues. CDR3 loop: CASSKFPGTIPYEQYF. The CDR3 coding sequence is TGTGCCAGCAGCAAATTCCCGGGAACTATACCCTACGAGCAGTACTTC.

The chain couples TRBV6-5 to TRBJ1-1; tentatively, D is TRBD1 (5 bases). Germline-derived CDR1 and CDR2 are MNHEY and SVGAGI. This CDR3 spans 15 amino acids. Trimming took off 5 bases at V and 0 bases at J, with 13 bases between the two ends. CDR3 in DNA: TGTGCCAGCAGTCTTACGGGACTTCTGAACACTGAAGCTTTCTTT. Amino acid sequence: CASSLTGLLNTEAFF.

The rearrangement joins TRBV11-2 to TRBJ2-1; D call uncertain. CDR3 length: 14 residues. Germline CDR1 and CDR2: SGHAT and FQNNGV. The germline V and J ends were trimmed by 2 bases and 5 bases, with 10 bases remaining between them. The chain's CDR3 is CASSLRPPNNEQFF. In DNA, the CDR3 is TGTGCCAGCAGCTTAAGACCGCCCAACAATGAGCAGTTCTTC.

The chain carries TRBV5-1 and TRBJ2-2, with 8 positions matching TRBD1. This CDR3 spans 18 amino acids. The trim removed 4 bases at V and 1 base at J, leaving 12 bases unmatched. CDR1 SGHRS and CDR2 YFSETQ come from the germline V gene. CDR3 protein: CASSLKDRDPLNTGELFF. The CDR3 DNA sequence: TGCGCCAGCAGCCTGAAGGACAGGGACCCCCTGAACACCGGGGAGCTGTTTTTT.

This sequence joins TRBV29-1 and TRBJ2-1; 10 bases align to TRBD2. Germline V gene lookup returns CDR1 SQVTM and CDR2 ANQGSEA. V trimming: 3 bases; J trimming: 9 bases; junction bases outside the gene matches: 5. This CDR3 has 13 amino acids. The CDR3 loop reads CSVEGLASFEQFF. In DNA form, the CDR3 reads TGCAGCGTTGAGGGACTAGCGAGTTTTGAGCAGTTCTTC.

Here the CDR3 reads CASSLELAYNEQFF. DNA for the CDR3: TGTGCCAGCAGTTTAGAACTAGCCTACAATGAGCAGTTCTTC. The chain links TRBV28 to TRBJ2-1; tentative D call: TRBD2 (5 bases). This CDR3 is built from 14 residues. Germline values: CDR1 MDHEN, CDR2 SYDVKM. V lost 2 bases to trimming and J lost 2 bases, with 7 bases between them. The full variable domain, rest sourced from reference TRBV28 and TRBJ2-1, is DVKVTQSSRYLVKRTGEKVFLECVQDMDHENMFWYRQDPGLGLRLIYFSYDVKMKEKGDIPEGYSVSREKKERFSLILESASTNQTSMYLCASSLELAYNEQFFGPGTRLTVL.

V and J are TRBV11-2 and TRBJ2-7; 9 bases are a match to TRBD1. The CDR3 totals 15 residues. The junction had 5 bases not matched to a gene; V was cut back by 5 bases and J by 0 bases. Germline assignment: CDR1 SGHAT and CDR2 FQNNGV. The CDR3 spells CASSLTGGSSYEQYF. In DNA form, the CDR3 reads TGTGCCAGCAGCCTGACAGGGGGAAGCTCCTACGAGCAGTACTTC.

V is TRBV5-4 and J is TRBJ2-7; 7 positions agree with TRBD1. The CDR3 covers 14 residues. Germline V gives CDR1 SGHNT, CDR2 YYREEE (reference sequence). The junction had 6 bases not matched to a gene; V was cut back by 0 bases and J by 6 bases. The CDR3: CASSLGDRTSEQYF. The CDR3, as DNA: TGTGCCAGCAGCTTGGGGGACAGAACCTCCGAGCAGTACTTC.

V and J are TRBV19 and TRBJ2-2, with 8 bases matching TRBD1. The J segment lost 0 bases and the V segment lost 7 bases, leaving 7 bases of the junction unmatched. The CDR3 loop spans 16 amino acids. Germline V gene lookup returns CDR1 LNHDA and CDR2 SQIVND (reference sequence). CDR3 amino acids: CASKQGEPPNTGELFF. The CDR3 nucleotides read TGTGCCAGTAAACAGGGGGAACCCCCGAACACCGGGGAGCTGTTTTTT.

V usage is TRBV4-1 and J usage is TRBJ2-1, with unresolved D. V shed 2 bases and J shed 8 bases, with 10 bases lying between them. The CDR3 is 13 residues long. Germline CDR1 is MGHRA and CDR2 is YSYEKL. CDR3 sequence reads: CASSQRAPDEQFF. As DNA, the CDR3 is TGCGCCAGCAGCCAAAGGGCCCCTGATGAGCAGTTCTTC.

V usage is TRBV28 and J usage is TRBJ2-7; D is unresolved. V lost 4 bases and J 5 bases, leaving 18 bases between the germline ends. The CDR3 runs to 15 residues. Germline V gene lookup returns CDR1 MDHEN and CDR2 SYDVKM. The CDR3 DNA follows: TGTGCCAGCAGTTCCCCACGCGGCCTCGGGCACGAGCAGTACTTC. As protein: CASSSPRGLGHEQYF.